This T cell receptor beta chain was captured by sequencing in a study of blood T cell repertoires in COVID-19. The wider study: PBMCs, B-cell-depleted T cells, or T cells provided the cDNA or gDNA that made up the material.

Sequenced by immunoSEQ multiplex PCR; TCRdb stores in-frame clones only, minus some. The sample shows roughly 15,000 clones, roughly 89% of them seen only once. The material sequenced was peripheral blood. The source of this sequence is a man aged 50-59 years with active COVID-19.

The CDR3 region is CASSYGEGNTEAFF. The CDR3 coding sequence is TGTGCCAGCAGTTACGGGGAGGGGAACACTGAAGCTTTCTTT. This chain links TRBV6-6 with TRBJ1-1; D unresolved. Per the germline V gene, CDR1 is MNHNY and CDR2 is SVGAGI (reference sequence). Trimming removed 2 bases at V and 1 base at J, with 8 bases between. The CDR3 has 14 amino acids.